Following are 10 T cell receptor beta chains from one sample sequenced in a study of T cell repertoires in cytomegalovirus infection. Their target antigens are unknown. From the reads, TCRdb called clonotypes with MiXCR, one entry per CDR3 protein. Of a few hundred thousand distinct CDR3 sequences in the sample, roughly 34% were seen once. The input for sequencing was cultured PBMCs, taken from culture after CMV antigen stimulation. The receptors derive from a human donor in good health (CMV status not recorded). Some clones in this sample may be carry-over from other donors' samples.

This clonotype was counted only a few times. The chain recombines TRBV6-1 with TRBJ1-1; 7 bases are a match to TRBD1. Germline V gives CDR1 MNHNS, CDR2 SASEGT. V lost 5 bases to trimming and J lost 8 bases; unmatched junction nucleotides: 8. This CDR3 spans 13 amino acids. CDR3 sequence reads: CASSNRGGMEAFF. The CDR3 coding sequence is TGTGCCAGCAGTAACAGGGGCGGAATGGAAGCTTTCTTT.

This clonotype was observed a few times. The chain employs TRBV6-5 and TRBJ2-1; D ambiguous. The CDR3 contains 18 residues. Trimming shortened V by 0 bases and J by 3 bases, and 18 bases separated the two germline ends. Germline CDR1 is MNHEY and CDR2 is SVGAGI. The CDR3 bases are TGTGCCAGCAGTTACTCCTCATCATCCGGATCGATCTACAATGAGCAGTTCTTC. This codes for CASSYSSSSGSIYNEQFF.

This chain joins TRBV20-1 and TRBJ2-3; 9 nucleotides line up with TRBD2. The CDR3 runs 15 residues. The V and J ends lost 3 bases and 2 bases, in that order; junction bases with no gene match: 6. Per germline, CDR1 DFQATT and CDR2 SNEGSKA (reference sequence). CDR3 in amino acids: CSASILAGSTDTQYF. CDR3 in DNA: TGCAGTGCTAGTATACTAGCGGGTTCCACAGATACGCAGTATTTT.

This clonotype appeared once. CDR3 protein: CASTRGQEIYEQYV. CDR3 DNA sequence: TGTGCCAGCACTAGGGGACAGGAGATCTACGAGCAGTACGTC. The chain uses TRBV6-1 and TRBJ2-7; 8 bases are a match to TRBD1. V trimming: 7 bases; J trimming: 3 bases; junction bases outside the gene matches: 8. Germline CDR1 and CDR2: MNHNS and SASEGT. This CDR3 contains 14 residues.

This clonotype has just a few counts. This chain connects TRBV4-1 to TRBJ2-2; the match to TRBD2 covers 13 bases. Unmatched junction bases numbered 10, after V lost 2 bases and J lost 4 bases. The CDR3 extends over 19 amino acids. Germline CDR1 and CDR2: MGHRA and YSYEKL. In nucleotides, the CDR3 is TGCGCCAGCAGCCAAACGACTAGCGGGAGGTCCTGGGGCACCGGGGAGCTGTTTTTT. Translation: CASSQTTSGRSWGTGELFF.

The CDR3 sequence: CASSVDALSYNEQFF. In DNA, the CDR3 is TGTGCCAGCAGCGTAGACGCGCTCTCCTACAATGAGCAGTTCTTC. V is TRBV9 and J is TRBJ2-1; D call uncertain. Trimming took off 0 bases at V and 0 bases at J, with 7 bases between the two ends. The CDR3 covers 15 residues. Germline values: CDR1 SGDLS, CDR2 YYNGEE. Together with reference TRBV9 and TRBJ2-1, the CDR3 gives the full variable domain: DSGVTQTPKHLITATGQRVTLRCSPRSGDLSVYWYQQSLDQGLQFLIQYYNGEERAKGNILERFSAQQFPDLHSELNLSSLELGDSALYFCASSVDALSYNEQFFGPGTRLTVL.

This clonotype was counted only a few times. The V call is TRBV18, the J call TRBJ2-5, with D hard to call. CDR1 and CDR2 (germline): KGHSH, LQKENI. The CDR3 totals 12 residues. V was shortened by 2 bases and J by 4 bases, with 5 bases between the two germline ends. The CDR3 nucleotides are TGTGCCAGCTCACCATCTGGAGAGACCCAGTACTTC. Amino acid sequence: CASSPSGETQYF.

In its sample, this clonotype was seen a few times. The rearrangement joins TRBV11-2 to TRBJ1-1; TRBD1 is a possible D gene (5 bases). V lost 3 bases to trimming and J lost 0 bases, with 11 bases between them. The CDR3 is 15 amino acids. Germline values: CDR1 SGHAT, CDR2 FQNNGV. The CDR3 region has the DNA TGTGCCAGCAGCTTGGGGGTGGTCTTGAACACTGAAGCTTTCTTT. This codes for CASSLGVVLNTEAFF.

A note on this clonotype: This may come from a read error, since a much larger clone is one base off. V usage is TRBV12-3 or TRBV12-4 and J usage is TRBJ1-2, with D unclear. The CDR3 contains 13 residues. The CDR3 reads CASSFRINYGYIF. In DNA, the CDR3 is TGTGCCAGCAGTTTTCGGATTAACTATGGCTACATCTTC.

The CDR3 coding sequence is TGCAGTGCTAGAGATGGCGCCAGCGATGCAACTAATGAAAAACTGTTTTTT. Its protein is CSARDGASDATNEKLFF. This chain connects TRBV20-1 to TRBJ1-4; D is uncertain. V shed 0 bases and J shed 0 bases, with 14 bases lying between them. CDR1 is DFQATT, CDR2 SNEGSKA, per germline (reference sequence). CDR3 length: 17 amino acids.